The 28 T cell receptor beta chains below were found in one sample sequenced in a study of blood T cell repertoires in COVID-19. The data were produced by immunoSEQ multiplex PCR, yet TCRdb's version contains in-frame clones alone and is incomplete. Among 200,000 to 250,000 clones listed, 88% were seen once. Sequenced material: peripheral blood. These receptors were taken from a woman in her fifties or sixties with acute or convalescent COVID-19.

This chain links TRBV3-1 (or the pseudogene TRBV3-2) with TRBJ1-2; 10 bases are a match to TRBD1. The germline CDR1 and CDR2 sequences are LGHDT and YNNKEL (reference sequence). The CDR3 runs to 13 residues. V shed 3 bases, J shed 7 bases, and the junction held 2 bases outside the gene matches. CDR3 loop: CASSHWDRGGYTF. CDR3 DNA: TGTGCCAGCAGCCATTGGGACAGGGGTGGCTACACCTTC.

The DNA of the CDR3 is TGTGCCAGCAGTTTGGGGGACTTCGTCTCCTACAATGAGCAGTTCTTC. Its translation is CASSLGDFVSYNEQFF. This chain links TRBV28 with TRBJ2-1; D is perhaps TRBD2 (6 bases). Germline-derived CDR1 and CDR2 are MDHEN and SYDVKM. Trimming removed 3 bases from V and 0 bases from J, with 12 bases in between. CDR3 length: 16 amino acids.

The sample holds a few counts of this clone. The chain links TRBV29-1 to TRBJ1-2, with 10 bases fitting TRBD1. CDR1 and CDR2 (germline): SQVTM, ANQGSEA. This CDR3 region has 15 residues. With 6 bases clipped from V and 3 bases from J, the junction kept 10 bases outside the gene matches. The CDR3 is CSVDKTGGTDYGYTF. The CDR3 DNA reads TGCAGCGTGGATAAGACAGGGGGCACGGACTATGGCTACACCTTC.

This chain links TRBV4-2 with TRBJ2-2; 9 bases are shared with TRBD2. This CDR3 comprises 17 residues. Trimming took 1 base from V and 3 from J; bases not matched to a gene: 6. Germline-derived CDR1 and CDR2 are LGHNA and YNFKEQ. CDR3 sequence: CASSQVVAGGYTGELFF. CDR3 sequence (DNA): TGTGCCAGCAGCCAAGTCGTGGCGGGAGGGTACACCGGGGAGCTGTTTTTT.

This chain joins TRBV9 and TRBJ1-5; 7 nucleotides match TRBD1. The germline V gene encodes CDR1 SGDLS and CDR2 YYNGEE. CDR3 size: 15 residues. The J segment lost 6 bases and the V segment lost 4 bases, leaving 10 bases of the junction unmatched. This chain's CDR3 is CASSPGGTASQPQHF. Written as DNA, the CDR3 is TGTGCCAGCAGCCCAGGGGGTACGGCTAGTCAGCCCCAGCATTTT.

The CDR3 sequence: CASTLAGGYNQPQHF. The CDR3 bases are TGTGCCAGCACCCTCGCGGGTGGATACAATCAGCCCCAGCATTTT. The chain is built from TRBV28 and TRBJ1-5; unclear D gene. The length of the CDR3 is 15 residues. V dropped 7 bases and J dropped 3 bases, with 16 bases sitting between them. Germline values: CDR1 MDHEN, CDR2 SYDVKM.

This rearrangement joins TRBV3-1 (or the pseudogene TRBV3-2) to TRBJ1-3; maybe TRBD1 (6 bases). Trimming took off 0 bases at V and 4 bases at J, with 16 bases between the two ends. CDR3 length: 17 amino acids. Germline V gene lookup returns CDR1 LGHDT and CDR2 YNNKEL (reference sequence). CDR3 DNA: TGTGCCAGCAGCCAAGATGGGGACACGGCGCTGGGAAACACCATATATTTT. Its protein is CASSQDGDTALGNTIYF.

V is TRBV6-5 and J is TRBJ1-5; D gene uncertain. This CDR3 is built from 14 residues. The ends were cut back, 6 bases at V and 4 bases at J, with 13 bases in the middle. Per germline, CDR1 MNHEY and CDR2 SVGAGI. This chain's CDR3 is CASSFDMVNQPQHF. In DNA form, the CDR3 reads TGTGCCAGCAGCTTCGACATGGTTAATCAGCCCCAGCATTTT.

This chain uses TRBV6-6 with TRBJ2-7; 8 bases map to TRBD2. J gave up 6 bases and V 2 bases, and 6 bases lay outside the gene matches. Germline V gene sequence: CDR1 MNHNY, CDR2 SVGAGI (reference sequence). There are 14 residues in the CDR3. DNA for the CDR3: TGTGCCAGCAGTTACAGAGGGGCGGGGGGCGAGCAGTACTTC. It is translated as CASSYRGAGGEQYF.

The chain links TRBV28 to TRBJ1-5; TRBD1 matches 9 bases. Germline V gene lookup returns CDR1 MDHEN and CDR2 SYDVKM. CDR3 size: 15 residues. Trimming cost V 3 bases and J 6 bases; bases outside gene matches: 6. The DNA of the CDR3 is TGTGCCAGCAGTTTGGGGGGACAGGGCGGTCAGCCCCAGCATTTT. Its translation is CASSLGGQGGQPQHF. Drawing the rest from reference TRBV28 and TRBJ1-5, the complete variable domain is DVKVTQSSRYLVKRTGEKVFLECVQDMDHENMFWYRQDPGLGLRLIYFSYDVKMKEKGDIPEGYSVSREKKERFSLILESASTNQTSMYLCASSLGGQGGQPQHFGDGTRLSIL.

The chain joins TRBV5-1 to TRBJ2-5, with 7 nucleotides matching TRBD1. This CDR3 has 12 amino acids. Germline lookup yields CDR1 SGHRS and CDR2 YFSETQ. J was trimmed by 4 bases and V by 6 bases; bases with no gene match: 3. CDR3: CASKGAGETQYF. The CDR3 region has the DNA TGCGCCAGCAAGGGGGCAGGAGAGACCCAGTACTTC.

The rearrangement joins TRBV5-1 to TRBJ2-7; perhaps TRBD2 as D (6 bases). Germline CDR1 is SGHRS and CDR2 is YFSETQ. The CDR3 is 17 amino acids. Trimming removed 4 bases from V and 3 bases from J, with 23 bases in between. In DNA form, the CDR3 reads TGCGCCAGCAGCCCCGGTCACTTGACGACCGGGGGCTACGAGCAGTACTTC. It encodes CASSPGHLTTGGYEQYF.

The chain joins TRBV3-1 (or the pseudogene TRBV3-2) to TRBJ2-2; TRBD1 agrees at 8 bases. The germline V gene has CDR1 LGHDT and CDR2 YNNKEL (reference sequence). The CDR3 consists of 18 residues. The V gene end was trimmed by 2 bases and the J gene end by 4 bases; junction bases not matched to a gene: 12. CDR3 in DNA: TGTGCCAGCAGCCAACCCGTCTGGGACAGGACCCTCACCGGGGAGCTGTTTTTT. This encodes CASSQPVWDRTLTGELFF.

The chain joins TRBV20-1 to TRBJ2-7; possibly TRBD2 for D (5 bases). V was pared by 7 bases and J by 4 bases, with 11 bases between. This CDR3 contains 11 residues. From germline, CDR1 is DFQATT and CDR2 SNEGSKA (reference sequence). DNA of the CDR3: TGCAGTGGTGGCCTAGCTTACGAGCAGTACTTC. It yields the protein CSGGLAYEQYF.

CDR3 amino acids: CASSGGLFYGYTF. The CDR3 region has the DNA TGTGCCAGTTCAGGCGGACTGTTCTATGGCTACACCTTC. The rearrangement joins TRBV7-9 to TRBJ1-2; unclear D gene. V was pared by 9 bases and J by 4 bases, with 15 bases between. Germline CDR1 and CDR2: SEHNR and FQNEAQ (reference sequence). The CDR3 is 13 amino acids.

Written as DNA, the CDR3 is TGTGCCAGCAGCCCCTGGACAGCTGGAAACACCATATATTTT. It translates to CASSPWTAGNTIYF. The chain has TRBV5-5 and TRBJ1-3; tentative D call: TRBD1 (6 bases). The CDR3 has 14 amino acids. The germline V gene has CDR1 SGHKS and CDR2 YYEKEE (reference sequence). Trimming took 4 bases from V and 2 from J, leaving 10 bases between them.

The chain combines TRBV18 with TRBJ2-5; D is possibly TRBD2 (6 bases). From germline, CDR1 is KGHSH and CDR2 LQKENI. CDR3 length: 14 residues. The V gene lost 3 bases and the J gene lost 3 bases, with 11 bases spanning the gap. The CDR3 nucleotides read TGTGCCAGCTCACCCGTACTAGCAAAAGAGACCCAGTACTTC. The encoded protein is CASSPVLAKETQYF. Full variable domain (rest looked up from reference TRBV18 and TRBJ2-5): NAGVMQNPRHLVRRRGQEARLRCSPMKGHSHVYWYRQLPEEGLKFMVYLQKENIIDESGMPKERFSAEFPKEGPSILRIQQVVRGDSAAYFCASSPVLAKETQYFGPGTRLLVL.

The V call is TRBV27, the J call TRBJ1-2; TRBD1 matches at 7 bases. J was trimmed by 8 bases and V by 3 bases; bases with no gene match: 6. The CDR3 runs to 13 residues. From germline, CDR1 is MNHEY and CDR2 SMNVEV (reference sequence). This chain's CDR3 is CASSFDRVGGYTF. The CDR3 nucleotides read TGTGCCAGCAGTTTTGACAGGGTGGGCGGCTACACCTTC.

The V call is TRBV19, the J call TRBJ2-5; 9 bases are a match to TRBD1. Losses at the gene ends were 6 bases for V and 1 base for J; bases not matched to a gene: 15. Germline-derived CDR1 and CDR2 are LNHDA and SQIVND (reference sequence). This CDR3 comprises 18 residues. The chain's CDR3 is CASRGTGSRMLGQETQYF. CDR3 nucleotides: TGTGCCAGTAGGGGGACAGGGAGTAGGATGTTGGGCCAAGAGACCCAGTACTTC.

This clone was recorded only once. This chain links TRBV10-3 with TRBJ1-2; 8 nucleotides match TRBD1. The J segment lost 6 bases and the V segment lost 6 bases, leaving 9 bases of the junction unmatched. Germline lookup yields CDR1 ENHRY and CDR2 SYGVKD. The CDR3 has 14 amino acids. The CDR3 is CAIRPGQAGHGYTF. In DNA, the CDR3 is TGTGCCATCAGGCCGGGACAGGCAGGGCATGGCTACACCTTC.

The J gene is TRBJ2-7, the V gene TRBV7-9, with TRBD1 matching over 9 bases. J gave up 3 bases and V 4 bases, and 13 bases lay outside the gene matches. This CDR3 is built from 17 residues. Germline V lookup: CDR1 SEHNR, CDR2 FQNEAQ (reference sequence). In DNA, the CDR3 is TGTGCCAGCAGCTCAACTCTTCCCGGGACAGGGATCTACGAGCAGTACTTC. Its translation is CASSSTLPGTGIYEQYF. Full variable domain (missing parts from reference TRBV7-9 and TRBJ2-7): DTGVSQNPRHKITKRGQNVTFRCDPISEHNRLYWYRQTLGQGPEFLTYFQNEAQLEKSRLLSDRFSAERPKGSFSTLEIQRTEQGDSAMYLCASSSTLPGTGIYEQYFGPGTRLTVT.

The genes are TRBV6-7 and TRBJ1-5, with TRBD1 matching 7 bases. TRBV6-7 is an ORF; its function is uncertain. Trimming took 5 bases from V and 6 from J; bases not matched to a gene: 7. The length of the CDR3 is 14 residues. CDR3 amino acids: CASSTDRVGQPQHF. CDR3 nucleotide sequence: TGTGCCAGCAGTACAGACAGGGTAGGTCAGCCCCAGCATTTT.

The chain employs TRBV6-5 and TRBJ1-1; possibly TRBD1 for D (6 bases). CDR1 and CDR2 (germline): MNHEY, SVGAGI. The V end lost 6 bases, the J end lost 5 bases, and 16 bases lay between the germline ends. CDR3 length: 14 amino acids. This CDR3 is CASRRTVARTEAFF. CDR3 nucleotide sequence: TGTGCCAGCAGAAGGACAGTGGCAAGGACTGAAGCTTTCTTT.

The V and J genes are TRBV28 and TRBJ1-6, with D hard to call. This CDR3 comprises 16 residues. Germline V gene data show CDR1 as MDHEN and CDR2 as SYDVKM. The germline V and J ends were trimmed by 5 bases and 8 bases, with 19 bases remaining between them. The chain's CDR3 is CASSRGPAVLDSPLHF. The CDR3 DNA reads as TGTGCCAGCAGTCGAGGCCCAGCCGTCCTCGATTCACCCCTCCACTTT.

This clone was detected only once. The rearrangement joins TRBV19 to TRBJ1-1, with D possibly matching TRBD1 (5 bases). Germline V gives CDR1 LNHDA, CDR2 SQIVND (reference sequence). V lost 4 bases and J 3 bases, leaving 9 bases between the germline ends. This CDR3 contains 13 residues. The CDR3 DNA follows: TGTGCCAGTAGTAACAGGCCCTACACTGAAGCTTTCTTT. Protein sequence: CASSNRPYTEAFF. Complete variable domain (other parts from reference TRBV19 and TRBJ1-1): DGGITQSPKYLFRKEGQNVTLSCEQNLNHDAMYWYRQDPGQGLRLIYYSQIVNDFQKGDIAEGYSVSREKKESFPLTVTSAQKNPTAFYLCASSNRPYTEAFFGQGTRLTVV.

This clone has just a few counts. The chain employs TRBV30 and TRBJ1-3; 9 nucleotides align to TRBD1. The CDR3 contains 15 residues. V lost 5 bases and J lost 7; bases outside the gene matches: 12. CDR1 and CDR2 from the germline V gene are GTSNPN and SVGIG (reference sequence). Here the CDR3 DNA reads TGTGCCTGGGATTCGGACAGGGGATTAAGTAACACCATATATTTT. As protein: CAWDSDRGLSNTIYF.

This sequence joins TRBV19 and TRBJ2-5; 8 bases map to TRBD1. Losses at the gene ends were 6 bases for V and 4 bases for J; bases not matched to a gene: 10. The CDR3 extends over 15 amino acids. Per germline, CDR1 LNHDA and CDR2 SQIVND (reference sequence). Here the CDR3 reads CASRQGAVEVETQYF. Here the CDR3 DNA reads TGTGCCAGTAGGCAGGGGGCAGTGGAGGTAGAGACCCAGTACTTC.

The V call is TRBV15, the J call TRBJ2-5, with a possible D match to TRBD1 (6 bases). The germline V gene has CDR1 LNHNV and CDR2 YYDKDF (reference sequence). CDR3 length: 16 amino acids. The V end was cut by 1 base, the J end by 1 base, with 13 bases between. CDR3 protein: CATSRGQGSPQETQYF. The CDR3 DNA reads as TGTGCCACCAGCAGAGGCCAGGGGTCCCCCCAAGAGACCCAGTACTTC.